The rows below give T cell receptor beta chains drawn from one sample of a study of beta chain features in type 1 diabetes. Generated by immunoSEQ multiplex PCR, the TCRdb table keeps only in-frame clones and is missing some. The table shows around 250,000 clones, with around 21% occurring only once. Input material: naive CD4+ T cells from blood. Receptors were obtained from a woman between 40 and 55 years old with type 1 diabetes. Both conserved end residues are part of each CDR3. Each record gives: CDR3 length, J gene, clone size, D gene, V gene, CDR3 DNA, CDR3 protein. The D gene is left open where the match is weak. Size values are once, few and many counts, or a class for expanded clones, and some rows have none.

13 | TRBJ2-5 | . | . | TRBV9 | TGTGCCAGCAGCCCAGGGGTTCAAGAGACCCAGTACTTC | CASSPGVQETQYF
15 | TRBJ1-1 | few | TRBD1 | TRBV6-6 | TGTGCCAGCAGGTTCCAACAGGGGCAGAACACTGAAGCTTTCTTT | CASRFQQGQNTEAFF
12 | TRBJ1-2 | . | . | TRBV30 | TGTGCCTGGACTGGAGGGCCGTATGGCTACACCTTC | CAWTGGPYGYTF
13 | TRBJ2-7 | . | . | TRBV28 | TGTGCCAGCAGTTTAGTGAGCCCACCGGGGCAGTACTTC | CASSLVSPPGQYF
13 | TRBJ2-5 | . | TRBD1 | TRBV18 | TGTGCCAGCTCATCCGACAGGGTTGAGACCCAGTACTTC | CASSSDRVETQYF
15 | TRBJ1-5 | few | . | TRBV5-1 | TGCGCCAGCAGCTTGGAGGGGGTTAGCAATCAGCCCCAGCATTTT | CASSLEGVSNQPQHF
16 | TRBJ1-2 | few | TRBD1 | TRBV18 | TGTGCCAGCTCTCCCGGACAGGGGGCTGCTTACTATGGCTACACCTTC | CASSPGQGAAYYGYTF
16 | TRBJ2-2 | . | TRBD1 | TRBV2 | TGTGCCAGCGCCTCCGGGACAGTGATCGGTTTTGGGGAGCTGTTTTTT | CASASGTVIGFGELFF
20 | TRBJ2-1 | . | TRBD2 | TRBV9 | TGTGCCAGCAGCGGACCCGGACTAGCGGGAGGCCCGACGGGTGGAAATGAGCAGTTCTTC | CASSGPGLAGGPTGGNEQFF
17 | TRBJ2-3 | . | TRBD2 | TRBV9 | TGTGCCAGCAGCGTCCAAACGGGGGGGGAAATGTCTGATACGCAGTATTTT | CASSVQTGGEMSDTQYF
11 | TRBJ2-5 | . | . | TRBV5-1 | TGCGCCAGCAGCGTAGAGGAGACCCAGTACTTC | CASSVEETQYF
18 | TRBJ1-1 | few | TRBD1 | TRBV5-1 | TGCGCCAGCAGCTTGGGTCCATCGACAGGGTTTATGAACACTGAAGCTTTCTTT | CASSLGPSTGFMNTEAFF
10 | TRBJ1-2 | few | . | TRBV20-1 | TGCAGTGGAGTGGACTATGGCTACACCTTC | CSGVDYGYTF
16 | TRBJ1-2 | . | . | TRBV4-3 | TGCGCCAGCAGCCAATTTCAAACCGGGACTGAGGGGGGCTACACCTTC | CASSQFQTGTEGGYTF
15 | TRBJ1-3 | . | . | TRBV9 | TGTGCCAGCAGCGTAGCACCGAGCTCTGGAAACACCATATATTTT | CASSVAPSSGNTIYF
11 | TRBJ2-3 | few | . | TRBV6-6 | TGTGCCAGCAGTTCTTCAGATACGCAGTATTTT | CASSSSDTQYF
15 | TRBJ2-6 | . | TRBD1 | TRBV7-9 | TGTGCCAGCAGCTTACAGGGGGCCGGGGCCAACGTCCTGACTTTC | CASSLQGAGANVLTF
15 | TRBJ2-5 | few | . | TRBV28 | TGTGCCAGCAGTTCACCCCCGGCCCCAGGGGAGACCCAGTACTTC | CASSSPPAPGETQYF
15 | TRBJ2-1 | . | TRBD2 | TRBV27 | TGTGCCAGCAGTTTAGGGACTAGCGGGAGAGATGAGCAGTTCTTC | CASSLGTSGRDEQFF
12 | TRBJ1-2 | few | . | TRBV29-1 | TGCAGCGTTGAAATGGAGCGCTATGGCTACACCTTC | CSVEMERYGYTF
12 | TRBJ2-1 | . | . | TRBV30 | TGTGCCTGGAGTGTACTAGAGCATGAGCAGTTCTTC | CAWSVLEHEQFF
14 | TRBJ1-6 | few | . | TRBV7-2 | TGTGCCAGCAGCCGAGGACAGCCTAATTCACCCCTCCACTTT | CASSRGQPNSPLHF
15 | TRBJ2-3 | . | TRBD2 | TRBV9 | TGTGCCAGCCACTCGGGACTAGCGGTCACAGATACGCAGTATTTT | CASHSGLAVTDTQYF
13 | TRBJ1-2 | few | . | TRBV9 | TGTGCCAGCAGTTCAGACAGCTTCTATGGCTACACCTTC | CASSSDSFYGYTF
12 | TRBJ1-4 | . | TRBD1 | TRBV29-1 | TGCAGCGTTCGGACAGGGGGAGAAAAACTGTTTTTT | CSVRTGGEKLFF
13 | TRBJ1-1 | . | . | TRBV2 | TGTGCCAGCAGTGAAGGGACAGTGAGGAGAGCTTTCTTT | CASSEGTVRRAFF
13 | TRBJ2-5 | few | . | TRBV9 | TGTGCCAGCACCCCCGAAGGCCCGGGGACCCAGTACTTC | CASTPEGPGTQYF
14 | TRBJ1-2 | once | TRBD1 | TRBV7-8 | TGTGCCAGCAGCGCTGGACAGGGCGGCTATGGCTACACCTTC | CASSAGQGGYGYTF
18 | TRBJ2-1 | . | TRBD1 | TRBV19 | TGTGCCAGTTCGGACAGGGTAGGAAGTGAGTGGTCCTACAATGAGCAGTTCTTC | CASSDRVGSEWSYNEQFF
14 | TRBJ2-7 | . | TRBD1 | TRBV5-1 | TGCGCCAGCAGCTTGTTGACAGGGCAGGACGAGCAGTACTTC | CASSLLTGQDEQYF
17 | TRBJ1-1 | . | TRBD1 | TRBV4-1 | TGCGCCAGCAGCCAAGATGGAACAGGGGGCGCGAGGACTGAAGCTTTCTTT | CASSQDGTGGARTEAFF
17 | TRBJ2-1 | . | TRBD2 | TRBV7-3 | TGTGCCAGCAGCTTACAGCCCAGCGGGAGTTCCTACAATGAGCAGTTCTTC | CASSLQPSGSSYNEQFF
16 | TRBJ1-2 | . | . | TRBV7-9 | TGTGCCAGCAGCTTAAGCAGTAGCCCCTTGGGCTATGGCTACACCTTC | CASSLSSSPLGYGYTF
15 | TRBJ1-2 | few | . | TRBV28 | TGTGCCAGCAGCACAGGGTACGGGGGGCCGGGTGGCTACACCTTC | CASSTGYGGPGGYTF
14 | TRBJ1-1 | few | . | TRBV18 | TGTGCCAGCTCACCGACCAGATCGGGGACTGAAGCTTTCTTT | CASSPTRSGTEAFF
17 | TRBJ1-4 | . | . | TRBV15 | TGTGCCACCAGCAGAGATCGAAGCCACCTCGCGTATGAAAAACTGTTTTTT | CATSRDRSHLAYEKLFF
13 | TRBJ2-7 | . | . | TRBV28 | TGTGCCAGCAGTCTGTCACAGGGCTACGAGCAGTACTTC | CASSLSQGYEQYF
12 | TRBJ2-1 | few | TRBD2 | TRBV7-8 | TGTGCCAGCAGCTTAGCGAGCGGGGCCAAGTTCTTC | CASSLASGAKFF
11 | TRBJ2-7 | . | . | TRBV28 | TGTGCCAGCAGTTTTGGCGGGGAGCAGTACTTC | CASSFGGEQYF
12 | TRBJ1-2 | . | . | TRBV29-1 | TGCAGCGTTACGTATAGTTCCTATGGCTACACCTTC | CSVTYSSYGYTF
13 | TRBJ1-5 | . | . | TRBV7-2 | TGTGCCAGCAGCTTAGCGAGGTTCAGTCCCCAGCATTTT | CASSLARFSPQHF
13 | TRBJ1-2 | . | . | TRBV27 | TGTGCCAGCAGTATAGGAGGGGTGCGTGGCTACACCTTC | CASSIGGVRGYTF
16 | TRBJ2-1 | few | TRBD2 | TRBV4-1 | TGCGCCAGCAGCCAAATGGGACTAGCGGGAGAGGTGGAGCAGTTCTTC | CASSQMGLAGEVEQFF
13 | TRBJ1-1 | . | TRBD1 | TRBV2 | TGTGCCAGCATTTTCACAGGGGACACTGAAGCTTTCTTT | CASIFTGDTEAFF